This TCR beta chain was observed in a study of T cell responses to AZD1222 COVID-19 vaccine. Whole-study results and caveats: Donors were mostly white British, more females; clonal diversity possibly underestimated. Baseline antibody screening turned up just six seropositive AZD1222 recipients. Repertoires were collected only later (after the peak T cell response had occurred).

Assay used: immunoSEQ multiplex PCR; TCRdb lists only in-frame clones, some missing. The sample shows fewer than 200,000 clones, 70% to 90% of them seen only once. The V gene's germline CDR1 is MNHEY and CDR2 SMNVEV (reference sequence). The V and J ends lost 3 bases and 4 bases respectively, with 1 base between them. This CDR3 has 11 amino acids. This clone has a single count. Antigen: not known. This may stem from a read error, because a much larger clone lies one nucleotide away. Pooling of second doses given at about 4 or about 12 weeks was done. This TCR came from an adult who received the AZD1222 COVID-19 vaccine. The V and J genes are TRBV27 and TRBJ2-1; D remains unclear. The sequencing used peripheral blood, collected 28 days after the second AZD1222 dose. The CDR3 sequence: CASSFYNEQFF. CDR3 sequence (DNA): TGTGCCAGCAGTTTTTACAATGAGCAGTTCTTC.